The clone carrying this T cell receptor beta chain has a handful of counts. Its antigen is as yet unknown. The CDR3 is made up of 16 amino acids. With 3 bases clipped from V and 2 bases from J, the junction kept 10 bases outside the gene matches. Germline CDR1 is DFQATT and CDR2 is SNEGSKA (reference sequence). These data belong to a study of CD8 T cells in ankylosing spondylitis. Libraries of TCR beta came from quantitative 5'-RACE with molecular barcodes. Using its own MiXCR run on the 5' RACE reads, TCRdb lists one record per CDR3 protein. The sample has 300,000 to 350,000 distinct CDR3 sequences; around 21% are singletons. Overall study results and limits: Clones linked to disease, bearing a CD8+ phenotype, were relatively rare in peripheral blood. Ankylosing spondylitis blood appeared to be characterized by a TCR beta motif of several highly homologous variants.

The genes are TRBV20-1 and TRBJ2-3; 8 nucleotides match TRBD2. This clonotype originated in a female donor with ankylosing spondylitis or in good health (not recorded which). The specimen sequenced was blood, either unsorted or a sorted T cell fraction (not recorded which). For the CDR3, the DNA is TGCAGTGCTAGCCTTAGGGTAGCGGGACCCACAGATACGCAGTATTTT. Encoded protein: CSASLRVAGPTDTQYF.